The clone carrying this TCR beta chain was observed many times. Its matching antigen is unknown. This sample stems from a study of human T cells and chemical hapten exposure. Overall study context: It was small differences in pooled library volume that mainly caused per-sample TCR yields to vary.

General study findings and limits: No alteration of TCRs above 1 in 1000 frequency was seen with DPC sensitization.

Unfractionated whole blood served as the source for total RNA extraction. The ends lost 11 bases at V and 0 bases at J; junction bases unmatched: 10. The CDR3 contains 16 residues. Germline loops: CDR1 SNHLY, CDR2 FYNNEI. Original handling: Across samples, TCR counts had a median of roughly 97,000 and ranged from roughly 23,224 to 750,000. TCRdb re-called the 5' RACE reads with MiXCR, one entry per CDR3 protein. These V and J calls are TCRdb output, not the study's own analysis. This sample carries fewer than 150,000 distinct CDR3 sequences, roughly 19% of them seen once, and the ten largest clones take about 3%.

This chain connects TRBV2 to TRBJ2-6; 7 positions agree with TRBD1. This sequence originates from a human donor in good health. DNA for the CDR3: TGTGCCGGAGTTACAGGGGCGCCCTCTGGGGCCAACGTCCTGACTTTC. Translation: CAGVTGAPSGANVLTF.